This T cell receptor beta chain came from a study of B cell selection in AIRE deficiency. Worth noting for this clone: Its cognate antigen is unknown.

Authors' methods: Treg pools: around 56,000 distinct patient, 9.56x10^4 donor TCRbeta sequences. TCRdb's table, derived via immunoSEQ multiplex PCR, lists solely in-frame clones and lacks some. V, J and clone size derive from that table, while D and trimming were established from the DNA sequence. Counted here are approximately 22,000 clones, nearly 95% occurring once; the ten biggest clones make up 1.4%. Study-wide results and caveats: CDR3s were shorter in shared Treg sequences, reflecting few non-templated nucleotide insertions. Healthy donors alone shared more than 30% of approximately 3,500 Treg sequences; patients alone roughly 10%.

The CDR3 covers 16 residues. The germline V gene has CDR1 MNHNS and CDR2 SASEGT. Trimming removed 2 bases at V and 2 bases at J, with 10 bases between. Regulatory T cells were sorted as CD4+CD25hiCD127low/negative. Healthy unrelated donors supplied the control samples. Sequenced input: CD4+CD25+ Tregs sorted from PBMCs. This receptor was taken from a human donor in good health. The chain links TRBV6-1 to TRBJ1-6; D may be TRBD1 (5 bases). The CDR3 DNA is TGTGCCAGCAGTGAATCCGCAGGGCCCTATAATTCACCCCTCCACTTT. Translating gives CASSESAGPYNSPLHF.